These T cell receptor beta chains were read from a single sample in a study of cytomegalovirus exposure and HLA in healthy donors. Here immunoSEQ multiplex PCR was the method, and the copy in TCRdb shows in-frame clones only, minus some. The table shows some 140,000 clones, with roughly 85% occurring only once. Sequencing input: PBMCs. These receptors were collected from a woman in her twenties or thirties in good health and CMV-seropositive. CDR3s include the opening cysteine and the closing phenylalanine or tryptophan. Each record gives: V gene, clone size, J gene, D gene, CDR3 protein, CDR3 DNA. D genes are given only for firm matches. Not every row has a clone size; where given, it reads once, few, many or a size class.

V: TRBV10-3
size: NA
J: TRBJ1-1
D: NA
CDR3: CAIRGGSNTEAFF
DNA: TGTGCCATTAGGGGGGGGTCGAACACTGAAGCTTTCTTT

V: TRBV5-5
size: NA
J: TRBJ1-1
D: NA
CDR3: CASSAPDLMNTEAFF
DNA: TGTGCCAGCAGCGCTCCGGACTTAATGAACACTGAAGCTTTCTTT

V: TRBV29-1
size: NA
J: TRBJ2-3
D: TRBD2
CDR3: CSVELAFGVDTQYF
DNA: TGCAGCGTCGAACTAGCGTTTGGGGTAGATACGCAGTATTTT

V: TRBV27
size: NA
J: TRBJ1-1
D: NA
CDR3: CASSFSTGSTEAFF
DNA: TGTGCCAGCAGTTTCAGTACAGGGAGCACTGAAGCTTTCTTT

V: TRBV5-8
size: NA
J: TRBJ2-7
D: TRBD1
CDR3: CASSVGQGPEQYF
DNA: TGTGCCAGCAGCGTGGGACAGGGTCCCGAGCAGTACTTC

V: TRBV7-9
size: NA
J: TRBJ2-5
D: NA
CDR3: CASSDLNGPSRQETQYF
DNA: TGTGCCAGCAGCGATCTTAATGGGCCATCCCGGCAAGAGACCCAGTACTTC

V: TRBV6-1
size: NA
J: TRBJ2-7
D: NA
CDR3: CASTDPRRPQNEQYF
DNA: TGTGCCAGCACCGACCCCCGGCGGCCTCAAAACGAGCAGTACTTC

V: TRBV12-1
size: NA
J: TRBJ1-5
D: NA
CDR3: CASSTCEQGNQPQHF
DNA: TGTGCCAGCAGCACCTGCGAACAGGGAAATCAGCCCCAGCATTTT

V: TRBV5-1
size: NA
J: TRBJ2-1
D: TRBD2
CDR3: CASSSSLAGGYNEQFF
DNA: TGCGCCAGCAGCTCCTCCCTAGCGGGAGGTTACAATGAGCAGTTCTTC

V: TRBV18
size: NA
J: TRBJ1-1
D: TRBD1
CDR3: CASSPPGQGAPEAFF
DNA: TGTGCCAGCTCACCTCCGGGACAGGGGGCCCCCGAAGCTTTCTTT

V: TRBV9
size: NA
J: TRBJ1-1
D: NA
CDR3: CASSVGVNMNTEAFF
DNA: TGTGCCAGCAGCGTCGGGGTAAACATGAACACTGAAGCTTTCTTT

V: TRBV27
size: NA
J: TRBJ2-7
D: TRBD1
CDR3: CASTPHEGQGEPGQYF
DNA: TGTGCCAGCACACCTCACGAGGGACAGGGGGAACCTGGGCAGTACTTC

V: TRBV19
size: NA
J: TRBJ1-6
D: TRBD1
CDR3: CASSASGGSNSPLHF
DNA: TGTGCCAGTAGTGCCTCAGGGGGAAGTAATTCACCCCTCCACTTT

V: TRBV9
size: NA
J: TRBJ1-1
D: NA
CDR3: CASSLGAEAFF
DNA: TGTGCCTCCTCCCTGGGAGCTGAAGCTTTCTTT

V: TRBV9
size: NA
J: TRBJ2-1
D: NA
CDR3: CASSPYPYNEQFF
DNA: TGTGCCAGCAGCCCCTACCCCTACAATGAGCAGTTCTTC

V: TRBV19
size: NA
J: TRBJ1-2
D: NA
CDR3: CASSRFPPENYGYTF
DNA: TGTGCCAGTAGTCGATTTCCCCCCGAGAACTATGGCTACACCTTC

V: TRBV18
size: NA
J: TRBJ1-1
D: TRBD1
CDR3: CASSPGTGWTNTEAFF
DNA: TGTGCCAGCTCACCGGGGACAGGGTGGACGAACACTGAAGCTTTCTTT

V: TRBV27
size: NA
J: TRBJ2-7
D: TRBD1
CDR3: CASSHAGGEQYF
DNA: TGTGCCAGCAGTCACGCAGGGGGAGAGCAGTACTTC

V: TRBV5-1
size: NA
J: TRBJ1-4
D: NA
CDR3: CASSLGGSTTNEKLFF
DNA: TGCGCCAGCAGCTTGGGAGGCAGCACAACTAATGAAAAACTGTTTTTT

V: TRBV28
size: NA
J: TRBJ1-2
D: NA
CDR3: CASSLSTVNYGYTF
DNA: TGTGCCAGCAGTTTATCAACAGTTAACTATGGCTACACCTTC

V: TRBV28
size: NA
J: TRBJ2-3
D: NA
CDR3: CASSRTGFFGGSTDTQYF
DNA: TGTGCCAGCAGTCGTACTGGGTTCTTTGGAGGCAGCACAGATACGCAGTATTTT

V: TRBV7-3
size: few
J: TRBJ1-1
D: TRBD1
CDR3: CASSSQGGSSEAFF
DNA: TGTGCCAGCAGCTCACAAGGGGGCTCTTCTGAAGCTTTCTTT

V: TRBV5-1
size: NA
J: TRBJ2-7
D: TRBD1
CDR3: CASSLGQGPYEQYF
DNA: TGCGCCAGCAGCCTCGGACAGGGTCCCTACGAGCAGTACTTC

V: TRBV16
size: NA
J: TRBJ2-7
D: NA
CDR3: CASSQSSSEQYF
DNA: TGTGCCAGCAGCCAATCAAGCTCCGAGCAGTACTTC